This T cell receptor beta chain is drawn from a study of cytomegalovirus exposure and HLA in healthy donors (dated by TCRdb to between 2016 and 2019). For context, the study as a whole: An earlier analysis of several hundred of the donors reported about 250 Gb of sequence data and around 120 million unique TCR beta sequences from about 200 million T cells. An early release that covered some 630 HLA-typed donors contained 250 to 350 gigabases of sequencing data and 80 million or so unique TCR sequences. Among the approximately 420 genotyped donors, approximately 77% belonged to the genetic ancestry cluster associated with self-reported Caucasian donors. The study aimed to test whether signatures of past pathogen exposure could be identified by cataloging public T cell receptors. Using immunosequencing, the study profiled T cell repertoires from approximately 700 subjects and related those repertoires to cytomegalovirus serostatus. Besides the first cohort of 500 to 700 subjects, a separate validation cohort made up of roughly 120 different subjects was used. High-throughput TCR immunosequencing, statistical association of individual TCRs with disease status, and machine learning were combined to predict cytomegalovirus infection status. In a later analysis, previously published TCR beta repertoires from 550 to 700 donors were re-analyzed and high-resolution HLA genotyping was added so that TCR occurrence patterns could be studied. In the later analysis, no new phenotypic data were used to find candidate immune exposures; instead, reliance was placed on TCR beta sequences and their occurrence across donors. In an earlier analysis of a few hundred of the donors, high-throughput TCR beta sequencing was used to judge whether each TCR beta V gene segment behaved as functional or pseudogenic. Donor age, sex, ethnicity and CMV serostatus were compiled together with the repertoire data. Genome-wide SNP genotypes for about three fifths of the roughly 700 donors were used in a later genetic analysis, which treated that subset as a discovery cohort. Every repertoire in the discovery cohort had been generated on one and the same sequencing platform. Class I and class II HLA loci were covered by the typing at four-digit resolution. Typing coverage varied by locus: roughly 620-640 donors for A, B, C, DRB1 and DQB1; some 520 for DQA1; over 600 for DPA1; approximately 470 for DPB1. Roughly 5 DR-DQ haplotypes were handled as single units for association and clustering because linkage in the cohort was strong. Among 398 genotyped donors of the cohort, an average of 235,054 unique TCR beta nucleotide sequences were sequenced per donor, around 18% of them non-productive.

On the study overall, not on this receptor specifically: In a later analysis, several top co-occurrence clusters were reported to appear linked to parvovirus B19, influenza, CMV and Epstein-Barr virus. A further reported finding was that TCR beta sequences accurately predicted the HLA-A and HLA-B alleles for most subjects in the first cohort. Linkage disequilibrium might explain the correlated functional status among segregating V segments, but an unknown experimental factor could not be ruled out. Broadly in line with IMGT annotations, most TCR beta V segments showed up in productive rearrangements about 90% or about 30% of the time in an earlier analysis of 450 to 750 of the donors. Because counts were too low, seventeen rarely observed V segments, including chromosome 9 orphons, were excluded from the earlier analysis of roughly 580 of the donors. HLA typing was unavailable for some donors at each locus, so association tests used only the typed subset. Some IMGT-functional V segments, including TRBV6-2 and TRBV6-3, could not be told apart with the 87-base-pair reads, so those segments were excluded. Sequencing depth was assumed to be roughly uniform across donors in the presence/absence analyses, though that assumption may not hold. In vitro tests confirmed that a few of the cytomegalovirus-associated TCR beta chains recognize cytomegalovirus antigens. In a later analysis, most CMV-associated TCR beta chains were found to appear HLA-restricted, with HLA associations seemingly driven largely by CMV exposure. A later analysis found that TCR association rates varied across HLA loci, with DRB1 alleles showing the most associated TCRs and HLA-C alleles the fewest. The study listed 150 to 200 TCR beta chains as associated with cytomegalovirus. A group of highly shared sequence variants was considered likely to be a technical artifact of the sequencing pipeline. A later genetic analysis reported fewer N-insertions in productive TCRs among donors in an Asian-associated ancestry cluster than the approximately 670-donor mean. When HLA alleles, especially DR and DQ, strongly co-occurred, attributing TCR associations to individual alleles was difficult. V-gene and J-gene trimming of TCR beta chains was associated with a missense DCLRE1C variant in a later genetic analysis, and the association was replicated in an independent cohort. A later analysis found that HLA-associated TCR beta chains were more clonally expanded and had lower generation probabilities than equally common non-associated chains. Across donors, most TCR sequences were observed very rarely, whereas some public TCRs were present in many individuals. In this cohort, only TCR beta chains were sequenced, and detectable features were limited by the absence of alpha or paired-chain data. CMV serostatus was the only immune exposure information available for the cohort. The classifier was reported to diagnose cytomegalovirus status with high specificity and sensitivity in both the original and validation cohorts. The authors suggested that the approach could potentially be generalized to other disease states and immunological phenotypes. At a false discovery rate of 0.05, a later analysis linked approximately 18,000 TCR beta sequences to specific HLA alleles.

The cohort was made up of about 610 healthy bone marrow donors. Cohort members were all nominally healthy when sampled, although unrecorded immune exposures were likely present. The donor was CMV seropositive and belonged to the group of more than 250 seropositive cohort members. Every donor gave a peripheral blood sample, and the peripheral blood mononuclear cells from that sample were used for TCR beta sequencing. Genomic DNA extraction from the blood cell samples was performed with the Qiagen DNeasy Blood Extraction Kit. The receptor library was made with the immunoSEQ multiplex PCR assay. For the multiplex PCR, a mixture combining 60 forward primers for TCR Vbeta segments and 13 reverse primers for TCR Jbeta segments was used. The CDR3 region of rearranged TCR beta genes was amplified from genomic DNA by a multiplex PCR assay. On the Illumina HiSeq System, the amplified TCR beta libraries were sequenced as 87-base-pair reads. As for the original processing: Across the 600 to 700 repertoires, a later analysis counted 75 million to 90 million unique TCR beta chains, roughly 11 million of which were shared by at least two donors. Raw reads were error-corrected and collapsed into unique sequences by a nearest-neighbor algorithm in which closely related sequences were merged to remove PCR and sequencing errors. To assign V, D and J gene segments, CDR3 sequences were aligned to IMGT reference sequences. Each retained sequence needed at least a six-nucleotide match to both a V gene segment and a J gene segment. Rearrangements were called productive when the CDR3 lacked stop codons and stayed in frame with V and J; all others were non-productive. Following IMGT convention, CDR3 was defined as the stretch from the second conserved V-encoded cysteine up to the conserved J-encoded phenylalanine. Sequences without an unambiguous match to a single V gene segment were excluded from the earlier analysis of a few hundred of the donors. An earlier analysis of a few hundred of the donors classified V segments as functional when productive rearrangements were above 56.7% and as segregating when the standard deviation between donors was above 5%. To diagnose cytomegalovirus status from the catalog of TCR beta chain sequences, a statistical classification framework was built. In a later analysis, TCR nucleotide sequences were compared against IMGT/GENE-DB human TR gene sequences so that V and J genes could be assigned. Using the TCRdist pipeline, a later analysis assigned CDR3 sequences along with most-parsimonious VDJ recombination scenarios. In a later analysis, every TCR beta chain was defined by the combination of its CDR3 amino acid sequence and its V-gene family, and reads without a unique V-gene family were dropped. To address suspected cross-contamination and a sequencing artifact, a later analysis removed some 620 highly shared, low-generation-probability nucleotide sequences. A later analysis calculated a clonal expansion index for each public chain from normalized within-repertoire ranks of inferred template counts. Generation probabilities in a later analysis came from a VDJ recombination model fitted to out-of-frame rearrangements, and those results were checked against IGoR. Hypergeometric tests were used in a later analysis to score TCR-TCR, TCR-HLA and TCR-CMV co-occurrence, with a repertoire-size bias correction applied to the TCR pairs. False discovery rates were estimated in a later analysis by permuting HLA or CMV assignments 20 times. In a later analysis, co-occurring TCRs were grouped with DBSCAN, and TCRdist sequence similarity was added when clustering was performed within HLA-allele-positive subsets. Co-occurrence clustering excluded repertoires with fewer than 30,000 or more than 120,000 public chains, plus five with anomalous nucleotide sharing. Here the immuneACCESS table is served through TCRdb, limited to in-frame sequences with V and J called. Missing clones are a known gap in these copies; in checked studies unresolved V genes cover under half, and the rest lacks a known reason. Clonal size and the V and J genes are those of that table, whereas D and trimming came from the DNA. This sample has around 110,000 clones in its table, and about 74% of those were observed once. The ten largest clones capture around 4.8% of the sample.

In this sample, this clone turned up a few times. The clone's antigen remains unknown. Per-nucleotide qualities are absent, and no much larger clonotype sits a single base away. Taken from the germline V gene, the CDR1 and CDR2 loops are ENHRY and SYGVKD. The CDR3 has 15 amino acids, counting the end cysteine and phenylalanine. Only the CDR3 portion is preserved as DNA: 45 bases, with reading frame beginning at the first base. Relative to germline, V is 2 bases shorter and J is 4 bases shorter, with 14 bases between their ends. The TCR comes from a young man in good health and CMV-seropositive. The chain is made from TRBV10-3 and TRBJ2-5; TRBD1 is perhaps the D gene, given 6 matching bases. The sequencing sample was made of PBMCs. The CDR3 reads as follows: CAISEGGAERETQYF. The nucleotide sequence is TGTGCCATCAGTGAGGGGGGCGCGGAGAGAGAGACCCAGTACTTC.